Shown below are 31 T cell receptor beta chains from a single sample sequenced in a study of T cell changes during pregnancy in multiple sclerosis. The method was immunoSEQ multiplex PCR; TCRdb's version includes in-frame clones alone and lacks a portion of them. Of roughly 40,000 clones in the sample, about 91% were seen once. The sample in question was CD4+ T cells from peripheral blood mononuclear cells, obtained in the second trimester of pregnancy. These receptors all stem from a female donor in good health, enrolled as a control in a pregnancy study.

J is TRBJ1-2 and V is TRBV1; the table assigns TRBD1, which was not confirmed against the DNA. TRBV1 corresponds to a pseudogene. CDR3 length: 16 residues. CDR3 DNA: TGCACCAGCAGCGACGACCCAAACAGGGCTCTAAATGGCTACACCTTC. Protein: CTSSDDPNRALNGYTF.

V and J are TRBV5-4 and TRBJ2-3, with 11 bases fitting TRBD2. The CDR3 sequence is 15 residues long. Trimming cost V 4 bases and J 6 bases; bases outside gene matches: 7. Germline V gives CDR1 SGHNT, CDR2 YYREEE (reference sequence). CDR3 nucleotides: TGTGCCAGCAGCGTAACTAGCGGGAGATGGGATACGCAGTATTTT. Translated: CASSVTSGRWDTQYF.

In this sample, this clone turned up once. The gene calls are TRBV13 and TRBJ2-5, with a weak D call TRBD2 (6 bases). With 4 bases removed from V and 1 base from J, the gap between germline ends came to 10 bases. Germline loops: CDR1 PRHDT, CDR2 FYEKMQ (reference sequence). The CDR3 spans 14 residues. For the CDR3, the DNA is TGTGCCAGCAGCTACCAAGCGGGCCAAGAGACCCAGTACTTC. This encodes CASSYQAGQETQYF.

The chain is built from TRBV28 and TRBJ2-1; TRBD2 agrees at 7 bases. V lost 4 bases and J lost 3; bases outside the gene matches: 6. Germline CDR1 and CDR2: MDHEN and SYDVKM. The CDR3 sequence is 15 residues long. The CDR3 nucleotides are TGTGCCAGCAGTTCCCCAGCGGGAAGCTACAATGAGCAGTTCTTC. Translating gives CASSSPAGSYNEQFF.

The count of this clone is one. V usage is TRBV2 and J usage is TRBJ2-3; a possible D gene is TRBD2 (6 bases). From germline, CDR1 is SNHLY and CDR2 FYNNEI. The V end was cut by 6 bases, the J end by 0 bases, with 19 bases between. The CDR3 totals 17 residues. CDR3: CASRGGFVRPSTDTQYF. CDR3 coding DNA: TGTGCCAGCAGGGGAGGCTTTGTCAGACCTAGCACAGATACGCAGTATTTT.

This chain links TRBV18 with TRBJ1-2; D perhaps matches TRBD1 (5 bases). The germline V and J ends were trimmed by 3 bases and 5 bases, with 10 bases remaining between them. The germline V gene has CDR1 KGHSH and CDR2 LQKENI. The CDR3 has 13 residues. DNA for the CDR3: TGTGCCAGCTCACCCGGACGGACATATGGCTACACCTTC. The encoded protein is CASSPGRTYGYTF.

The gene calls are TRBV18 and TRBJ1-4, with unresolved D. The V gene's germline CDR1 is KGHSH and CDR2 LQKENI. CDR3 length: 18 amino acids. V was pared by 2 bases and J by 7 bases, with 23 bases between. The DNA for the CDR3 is TGTGCCAGCTCACCAAGGGTGGTCGATGAGGGCGGCTTTGAAAAACTGTTTTTT. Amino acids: CASSPRVVDEGGFEKLFF.

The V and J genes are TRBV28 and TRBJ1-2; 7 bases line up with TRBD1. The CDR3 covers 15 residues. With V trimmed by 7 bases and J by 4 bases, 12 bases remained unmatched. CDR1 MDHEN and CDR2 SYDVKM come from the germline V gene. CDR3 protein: CASTDSFGQAYGYTF. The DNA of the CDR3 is TGTGCCAGCACTGACTCCTTCGGACAGGCCTATGGCTACACCTTC.

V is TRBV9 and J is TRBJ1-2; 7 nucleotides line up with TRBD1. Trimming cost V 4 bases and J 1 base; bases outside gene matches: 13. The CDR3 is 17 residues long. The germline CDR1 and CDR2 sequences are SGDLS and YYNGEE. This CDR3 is CASSPRQGGFDNYGYTF. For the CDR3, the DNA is TGTGCCAGCAGCCCCCGACAGGGCGGATTTGATAACTATGGCTACACCTTC.

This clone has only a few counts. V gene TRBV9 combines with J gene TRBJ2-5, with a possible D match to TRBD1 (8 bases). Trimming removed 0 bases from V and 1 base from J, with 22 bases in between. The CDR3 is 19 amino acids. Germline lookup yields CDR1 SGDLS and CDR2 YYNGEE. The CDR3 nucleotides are TGTGCCAGCAGCGTAGCAGGGGGGGCAGGGGGCCAGGGCCAAGAGACCCAGTACTTC. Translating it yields CASSVAGGAGGQGQETQYF.

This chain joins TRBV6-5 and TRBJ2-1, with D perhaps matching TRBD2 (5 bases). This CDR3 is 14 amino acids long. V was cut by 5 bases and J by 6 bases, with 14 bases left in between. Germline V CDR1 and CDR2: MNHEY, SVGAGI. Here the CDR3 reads CASSTDGLFNEQFF. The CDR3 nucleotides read TGTGCCAGCAGTACCGACGGACTGTTCAATGAGCAGTTCTTC.

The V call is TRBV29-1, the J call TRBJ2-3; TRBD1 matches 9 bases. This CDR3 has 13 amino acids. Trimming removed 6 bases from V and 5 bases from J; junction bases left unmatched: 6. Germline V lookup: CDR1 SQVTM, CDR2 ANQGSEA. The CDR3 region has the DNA TGCAGCGTAACAGGGGGCATAGGAGATACGCAGTATTTT. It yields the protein CSVTGGIGDTQYF.

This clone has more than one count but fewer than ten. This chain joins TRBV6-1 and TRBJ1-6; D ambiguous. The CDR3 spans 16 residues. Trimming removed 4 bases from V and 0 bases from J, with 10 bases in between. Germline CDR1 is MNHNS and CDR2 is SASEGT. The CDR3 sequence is CASSGEGSSYNSPLHF. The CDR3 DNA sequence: TGTGCCAGCAGTGGTGAAGGGAGCTCCTATAATTCACCCCTCCACTTT.

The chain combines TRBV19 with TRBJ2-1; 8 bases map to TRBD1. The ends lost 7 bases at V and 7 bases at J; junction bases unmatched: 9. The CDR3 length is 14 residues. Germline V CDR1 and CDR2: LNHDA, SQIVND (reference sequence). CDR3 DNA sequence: TGTGCCAGTATGACGGACAGGGACTCGAATGAGCAGTTCTTC. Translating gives CASMTDRDSNEQFF.

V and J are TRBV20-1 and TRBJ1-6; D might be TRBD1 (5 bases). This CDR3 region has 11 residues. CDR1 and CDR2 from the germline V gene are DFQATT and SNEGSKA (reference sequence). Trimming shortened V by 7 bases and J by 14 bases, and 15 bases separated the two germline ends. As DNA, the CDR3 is TGCAGTGGTACAGCCCGGGGGTCCCTCCACTTT. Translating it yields CSGTARGSLHF.

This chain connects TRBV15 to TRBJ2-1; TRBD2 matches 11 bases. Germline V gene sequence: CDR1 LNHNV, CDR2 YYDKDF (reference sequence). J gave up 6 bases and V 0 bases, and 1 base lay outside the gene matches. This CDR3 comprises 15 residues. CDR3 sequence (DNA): TGTGCCACCAGCAGAGATAGCGGGGGGGCCAATGAGCAGTTCTTC. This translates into CATSRDSGGANEQFF. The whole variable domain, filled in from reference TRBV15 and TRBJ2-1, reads DAMVIQNPRYQVTQFGKPVTLSCSQTLNHNVMYWYQQKSSQAPKLLFHYYDKDFNNEADTPDNFQSRRPNTSFCFLDIRSPGLGDTAMYLCATSRDSGGANEQFFGPGTRLTVL.

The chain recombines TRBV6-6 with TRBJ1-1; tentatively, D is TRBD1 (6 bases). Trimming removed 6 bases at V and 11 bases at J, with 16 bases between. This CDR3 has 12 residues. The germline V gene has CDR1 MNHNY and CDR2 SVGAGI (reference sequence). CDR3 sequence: CASRLEQGMAFF. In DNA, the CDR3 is TGTGCCAGCAGGCTCGAGCAGGGGATGGCTTTCTTT.

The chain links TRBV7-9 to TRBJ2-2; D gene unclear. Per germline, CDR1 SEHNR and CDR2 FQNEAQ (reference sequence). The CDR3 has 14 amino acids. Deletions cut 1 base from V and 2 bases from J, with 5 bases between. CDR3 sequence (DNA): TGTGCCAGCAGCTTAGATACAAACACCGGGGAGCTGTTTTTT. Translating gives CASSLDTNTGELFF.

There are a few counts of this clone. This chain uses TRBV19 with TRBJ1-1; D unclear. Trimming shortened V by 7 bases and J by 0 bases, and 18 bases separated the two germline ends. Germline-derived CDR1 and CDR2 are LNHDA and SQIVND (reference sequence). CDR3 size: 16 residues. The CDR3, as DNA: TGTGCCAGTATAAGCTCGACCGGGAAGATGAACACTGAAGCTTTCTTT. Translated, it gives CASISSTGKMNTEAFF.

CDR3 nucleotides: TGTGCCAGCAGACCTCACGCCTTGGGTGGTGACAGGGAAAAACTGTTTTTT. It yields the protein CASRPHALGGDREKLFF. The rearrangement uses TRBV7-9 and TRBJ1-4, with TRBD1 as a possible D gene (6 bases). Per the germline V gene, CDR1 is SEHNR and CDR2 is FQNEAQ (reference sequence). The V end lost 6 bases, the J end lost 8 bases, and 25 bases lay between the germline ends. CDR3 length: 17 residues. The variable domain in full, with the rest retrieved from reference TRBV7-9 and TRBJ1-4, is DTGVSQNPRHKITKRGQNVTFRCDPISEHNRLYWYRQTLGQGPEFLTYFQNEAQLEKSRLLSDRFSAERPKGSFSTLEIQRTEQGDSAMYLCASRPHALGGDREKLFFGSGTQLSVL.

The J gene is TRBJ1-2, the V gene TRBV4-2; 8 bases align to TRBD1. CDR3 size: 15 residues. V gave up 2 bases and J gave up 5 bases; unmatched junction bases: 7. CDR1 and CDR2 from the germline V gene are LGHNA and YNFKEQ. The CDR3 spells CASSQLGTGRYGYTF. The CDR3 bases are TGTGCCAGCAGCCAATTAGGGACAGGAAGATATGGCTACACCTTC.

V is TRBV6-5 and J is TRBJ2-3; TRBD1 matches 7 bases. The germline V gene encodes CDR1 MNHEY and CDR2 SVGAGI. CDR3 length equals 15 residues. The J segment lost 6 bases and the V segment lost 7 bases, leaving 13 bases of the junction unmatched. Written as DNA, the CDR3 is TGTGCCAGCAAGCCCCCGGGACAGAGAATGGATACGCAGTATTTT. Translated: CASKPPGQRMDTQYF.

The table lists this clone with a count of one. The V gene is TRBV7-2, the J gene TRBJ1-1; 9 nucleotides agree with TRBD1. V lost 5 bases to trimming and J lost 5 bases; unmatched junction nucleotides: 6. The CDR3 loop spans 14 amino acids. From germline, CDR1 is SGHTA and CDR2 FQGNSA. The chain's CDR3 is CASSTRTGETEAFF. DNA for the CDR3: TGTGCCAGCAGCACCCGGACAGGGGAGACTGAAGCTTTCTTT.

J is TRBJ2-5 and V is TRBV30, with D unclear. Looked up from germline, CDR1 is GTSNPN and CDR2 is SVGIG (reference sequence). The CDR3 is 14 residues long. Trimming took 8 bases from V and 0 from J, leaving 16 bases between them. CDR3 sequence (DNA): TGTGCCCTTGCCATGGGCCAGTACCAAGAGACCCAGTACTTC. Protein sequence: CALAMGQYQETQYF. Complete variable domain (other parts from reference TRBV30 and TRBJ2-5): SQTIHQWPATLVQPVGSPLSLECTVEGTSNPNLYWYRQAAGRGLQLLFYSVGIGQISSEVPQNLSASRPQDRQFILSSKKLLLSDSGFYLCALAMGQYQETQYFGPGTRLLVL.

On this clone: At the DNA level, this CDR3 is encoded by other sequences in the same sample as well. The DNA for the CDR3 is TGTGCCAGCAGCTTCCAGGACAGGATTTACGAGCAGTACTTC. This gives the protein CASSFQDRIYEQYF. V gene TRBV5-6 combines with J gene TRBJ2-7, with 7 bases lining up with TRBD1. Germline V gene lookup returns CDR1 SGHDT and CDR2 YYEEEE. Trimming took 2 bases from V and 4 from J; bases not matched to a gene: 6. This CDR3 contains 14 residues.

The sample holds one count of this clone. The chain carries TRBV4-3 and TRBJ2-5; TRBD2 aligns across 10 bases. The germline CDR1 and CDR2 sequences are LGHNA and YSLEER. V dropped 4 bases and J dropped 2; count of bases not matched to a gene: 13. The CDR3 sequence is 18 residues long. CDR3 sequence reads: CASSLYSASGSLQETQYF. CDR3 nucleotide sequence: TGCGCCAGCAGCCTCTATTCCGCTAGCGGGAGTCTTCAAGAGACCCAGTACTTC.

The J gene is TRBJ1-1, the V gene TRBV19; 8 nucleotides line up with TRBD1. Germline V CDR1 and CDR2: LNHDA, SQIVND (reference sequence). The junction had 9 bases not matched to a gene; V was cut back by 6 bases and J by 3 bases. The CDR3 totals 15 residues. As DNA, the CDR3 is TGTGCCAGTAGCAGTCAGGGGGCTGTTTACACTGAAGCTTTCTTT. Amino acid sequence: CASSSQGAVYTEAFF.

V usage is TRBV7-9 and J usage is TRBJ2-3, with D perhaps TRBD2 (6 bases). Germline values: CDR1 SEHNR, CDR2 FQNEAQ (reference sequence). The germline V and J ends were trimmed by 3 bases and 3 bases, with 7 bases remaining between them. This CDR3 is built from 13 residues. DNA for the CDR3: TGTGCCAGCAGCTTCGGGAGAACAGATACGCAGTATTTT. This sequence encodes CASSFGRTDTQYF.

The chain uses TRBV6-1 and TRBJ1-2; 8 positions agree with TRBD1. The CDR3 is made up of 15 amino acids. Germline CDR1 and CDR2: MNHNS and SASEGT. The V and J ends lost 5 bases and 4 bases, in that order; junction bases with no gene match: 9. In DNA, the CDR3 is TGTGCCAGCAGTCCCTACGGACAGGGTGGCTATGGCTACACCTTC. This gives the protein CASSPYGQGGYGYTF.

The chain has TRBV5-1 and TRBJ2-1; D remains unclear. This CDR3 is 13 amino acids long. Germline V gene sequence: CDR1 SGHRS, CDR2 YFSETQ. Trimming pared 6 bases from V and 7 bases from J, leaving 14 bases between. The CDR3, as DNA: TGCGCCAGCACAATTTGGCCACAAAATGAGCAGTTCTTC. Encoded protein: CASTIWPQNEQFF.

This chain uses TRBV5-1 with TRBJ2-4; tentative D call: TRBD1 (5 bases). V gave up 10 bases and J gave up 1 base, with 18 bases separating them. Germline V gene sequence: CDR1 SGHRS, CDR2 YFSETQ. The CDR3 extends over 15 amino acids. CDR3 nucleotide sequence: TGCGCCCAGGAGTTTTCAGGGAAGGCCAAAAACATTCAGTACTTC. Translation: CAQEFSGKAKNIQYF.